One sample yielded the 10 T cell receptor beta chains listed below, sequenced in a study of blood T cell repertoires in COVID-19. Sequencing used immunoSEQ multiplex PCR; TCRdb keeps in-frame clones, though not all of them. The table lists 350,000 to 550,000 clones, approximately 90% of them singletons, with 4.3% in the top ten. The source material was peripheral blood. The receptors come from a woman younger than 45 with acute or convalescent COVID-19.

Many counts were recorded for this clone. The chain joins TRBV5-5 to TRBJ1-2; 7 positions agree with TRBD1. The junction had 10 bases not matched to a gene; V was cut back by 3 bases and J by 8 bases. Germline assignment: CDR1 SGHKS and CDR2 YYEKEE (reference sequence). There are 14 residues in the CDR3. CDR3 loop: CASSSTPGGGGYTF. The CDR3, as DNA: TGTGCCAGCAGCTCAACCCCAGGGGGTGGGGGCTACACCTTC.

This chain uses TRBV15 with TRBJ1-6; no clear D gene. The length of the CDR3 is 16 residues. Between the trimmed V and J ends, which lost 5 bases and 9 bases, there was a span of 20 bases. Germline CDR1 reads LNHNV; CDR2 reads YYDKDF (reference sequence). DNA for the CDR3: TGTGCCACCAGCGGGGAGACTCAACGGGTAGTTTCACCCCTCCACTTT. It translates to CATSGETQRVVSPLHF.

The chain joins TRBV30 to TRBJ1-4; D remains unclear. CDR3 length: 15 amino acids. Germline V gene data show CDR1 as GTSNPN and CDR2 as SVGIG (reference sequence). Trimming took 1 base from V and 4 from J, leaving 13 bases between them. The DNA of the CDR3 is TGTGCCTGGAGTGGATTTGGACTGGTTAATGAAAAACTGTTTTTT. Residues: CAWSGFGLVNEKLFF. Full variable domain (outside the CDR3, taken from reference TRBV30 and TRBJ1-4): SQTIHQWPATLVQPVGSPLSLECTVEGTSNPNLYWYRQAAGRGLQLLFYSVGIGQISSEVPQNLSASRPQDRQFILSSKKLLLSDSGFYLCAWSGFGLVNEKLFFGSGTQLSVL.

The chain couples TRBV5-6 to TRBJ2-1; 8 bases line up with TRBD1. From germline, CDR1 is SGHDT and CDR2 YYEEEE. This CDR3 spans 12 amino acids. V shed 4 bases, J shed 7 bases, and the junction held 1 base outside the gene matches. The CDR3 loop reads CASSRTGNEQFF. The CDR3 coding sequence is TGTGCCAGCAGCCGGACAGGGAATGAGCAGTTCTTC.

The CDR3 sequence: CASSPNSGNTIYF. The CDR3 DNA is TGTGCCAGCTCACCCAACTCTGGAAACACCATATATTTT. The chain has TRBV18 and TRBJ1-3; D ambiguous. Trimming cost V 3 bases and J 0 bases, with 3 bases left between them. This CDR3 is 13 amino acids long. Germline CDR1 reads KGHSH; CDR2 reads LQKENI.

The chain has TRBV11-1 and TRBJ2-7; D might be TRBD2 (6 bases). The germline V gene encodes CDR1 SGHAT and CDR2 FQDESV (reference sequence). The CDR3 is 15 residues long. Trimming pared 1 base from V and 3 bases from J, leaving 13 bases between. CDR3 loop: CASSLVGGVSYEQYF. CDR3 nucleotides: TGTGCCAGCAGCTTAGTAGGCGGGGTGAGCTACGAGCAGTACTTC.

The genes are TRBV9 and TRBJ2-5; a weak D match, TRBD2 (5 bases). The germline V gene has CDR1 SGDLS and CDR2 YYNGEE. V was cut by 4 bases and J by 2 bases, with 15 bases left in between. CDR3 size: 15 residues. CDR3 in DNA: TGTGCCAGCAGCTCCGGGAAAGATCTTCAAGAGACCCAGTACTTC. Protein: CASSSGKDLQETQYF.

The genes are TRBV28 and TRBJ2-7, with unresolved D. Per germline, CDR1 MDHEN and CDR2 SYDVKM. The CDR3 loop spans 11 amino acids. V gave up 2 bases and J gave up 3 bases, with 2 bases separating them. The CDR3 reads CASSLHYEQYF. The CDR3 DNA is TGTGCCAGCAGTTTACACTACGAGCAGTACTTC. Together with reference TRBV28 and TRBJ2-7, the CDR3 gives the full variable domain: DVKVTQSSRYLVKRTGEKVFLECVQDMDHENMFWYRQDPGLGLRLIYFSYDVKMKEKGDIPEGYSVSREKKERFSLILESASTNQTSMYLCASSLHYEQYFGPGTRLTVT.

The chain joins TRBV7-2 to TRBJ2-7; 7 bases agree with TRBD1. V was clipped by 5 bases and J by 2 bases; unmatched bases: 6. This CDR3 comprises 14 residues. Per the germline V gene, CDR1 is SGHTA and CDR2 is FQGNSA. The DNA for the CDR3 is TGTGCCAGCAGCCCCGGACAGGTAACCTACGAGCAGTACTTC. Translation: CASSPGQVTYEQYF.

The chain joins TRBV7-8 to TRBJ2-3; no definite D call. CDR1 and CDR2 (germline): SGHVS, FQNEAQ. The CDR3 extends over 15 amino acids. Trimming removed 1 base from V and 0 bases from J, with 8 bases in between. The CDR3: CASSLDGLSTDTQYF. The CDR3 bases are TGTGCCAGCAGCTTAGATGGCCTTAGCACAGATACGCAGTATTTT.